A selection of T cell receptor beta chains follows, all from one sample in a study of blood T cell repertoires in COVID-19. The protocol was immunoSEQ multiplex PCR, while the TCRdb copy is restricted to in-frame clones and leaves out a portion. The repertoire holds 45,000 or so clones, with approximately 90% as singletons. Sequencing was carried out using peripheral blood. These receptors originate from a man between 40 and 49 years old with COVID-19, enrolled during active disease. Each CDR3 is given with its conserved first and last residue. D genes are given only for firm matches. For some rows the clone size is stated as once, few or many, or as a class when expanded; others skip it.

>TRBV7-2|NA|TRBD1|TRBJ1-2
TGTGCCAGCAGCCAACCGGACAGGGATCATGGCTACACCTTC
CASSQPDRDHGYTF
>TRBV11-2|NA|NA|TRBJ2-3
TGTGCCAGCAGCTTGTACAGCAGCACAGATACGCAGTATTTT
CASSLYSSTDTQYF
>TRBV23-1|NA|NA|TRBJ2-3
TGCGCCAGCAGTCAATCTGCCGGGTGTACGCAGTATTTT
CASSQSAGCTQYF
>TRBV19|once|NA|TRBJ2-5
TGTGCCAGTAGTAGACTGGAACAAGAGACCCAGTACTTC
CASSRLEQETQYF
>TRBV29-1|NA|NA|TRBJ1-1
TGCAGCGTCAAGAACACTGAAGCTTTCTTT
CSVKNTEAFF
>TRBV30|NA|NA|TRBJ2-7
TGTGCCTGGAGTGTAGGAGGGACAGAGCGCGAGCAGTACTTC
CAWSVGGTEREQYF
>TRBV5-1|NA|TRBD2|TRBJ2-7
TGCGCCAGCAGCGGGGCTACTAGCGGGAGGACTTGGGAGCAGTACTTC
CASSGATSGRTWEQYF
>TRBV6-1|NA|TRBD1|TRBJ2-7
TGTGCCAGCAGTGACGGCCGGGACAGGGTCCCCTACGAGCAGTACTTC
CASSDGRDRVPYEQYF
>TRBV11-2|NA|NA|TRBJ2-5
TGTGCCAGCAGCCTGATCGCGGAAGAGACCCAGTACTTC
CASSLIAEETQYF
>TRBV2|NA|TRBD2|TRBJ2-1
TGTGCCAGCAGTGAACCGCTGACTAGCGGGGGACGGCAGTTCTTC
CASSEPLTSGGRQFF
>TRBV11-3|NA|TRBD1|TRBJ2-7
TGTGCCAGCAGCACCTACAGGGGCTACGAGCAGTACTTC
CASSTYRGYEQYF
>TRBV29-1|NA|NA|TRBJ2-2
TGCAGCGTTGAAGGTCCGGGAGTCACCGGGGAGCTGTTTTTT
CSVEGPGVTGELFF
>TRBV27|NA|NA|TRBJ2-1
TGTGCCAGCAGTTTCTTTGGTGGAACGGGAGAAAATGAGCAGTTCTTC
CASSFFGGTGENEQFF
>TRBV5-1|NA|NA|TRBJ2-7
TGCGCCAGCAGCTCGGAACAGGGCTACGAGCAGTACTTC
CASSSEQGYEQYF
>TRBV6-5|NA|NA|TRBJ1-5
TGTGCCAGCAGTATTAGTAGCAATCAGCCCCAGCATTTT
CASSISSNQPQHF
>TRBV14|NA|NA|TRBJ2-2
TGTGCCAGCAGCCGACAGTTGAACACCGGGGAGCTGTTTTTT
CASSRQLNTGELFF
>TRBV12-5|NA|TRBD2|TRBJ2-1
TGTGCTAGTGGTATTCAACTAGCGGGAGGGCCTGCCTACAATGAGCAGTTCTTC
CASGIQLAGGPAYNEQFF
>TRBV2|NA|TRBD1|TRBJ2-5
TGTGCCAGCAGCCCGACAGGGCAAGAGACCCAGTACTTC
CASSPTGQETQYF
>TRBV5-4|NA|TRBD2|TRBJ2-1
TGTGCCAGCAGCTCCCGAACTAGCGGCCTTTACAATGAGCAGTTCTTC
CASSSRTSGLYNEQFF
>TRBV4-1|NA|TRBD2|TRBJ2-1
TGCGCCAGCAGCCAAGATCAGGAGCGGGGACGCTACAATGAGCAGTTCTTC
CASSQDQERGRYNEQFF
>TRBV28|NA|TRBD1|TRBJ1-1
TGTGCCAGCAGTTCGTGGACAGGCCAGAACACTGAAGCTTTCTTT
CASSSWTGQNTEAFF
>TRBV3-1/TRBV3-2|NA|TRBD1|TRBJ1-6
TGTGCCAGCAGCGGGACAGGACCAAATTCACCCCTCCACTTT
CASSGTGPNSPLHF
>TRBV25-1|NA|TRBD1|TRBJ1-2
TGTGCCAGCAGTGATGGGACAGTCTGGGATGGCTACACCTTC
CASSDGTVWDGYTF
>TRBV14|once|NA|TRBJ1-1
TGTGCCAGCAGCCAAGGGTTCGGGCAGGGTAACACTGAAGCTTTCTTT
CASSQGFGQGNTEAFF
>TRBV5-6|NA|TRBD2|TRBJ2-1
TGTGCCAGCAGCTTGGTTAGCGGGGGTTACAATGAGCAGTTCTTC
CASSLVSGGYNEQFF
>TRBV3-1/TRBV3-2|NA|NA|TRBJ1-2
TGTGCCAGCAGCCAAGTGTGGGGGCTCAGGGACTATGGCTACACCTTC
CASSQVWGLRDYGYTF
>TRBV10-3|NA|TRBD2|TRBJ2-7
TGTGCCATCAGTAGCGGGAGAAGCTCCTACGAGCAGTACTTC
CAISSGRSSYEQYF
>TRBV28|NA|TRBD1|TRBJ1-2
TGTGCCAGCAGTTTTCTGACAGGGGACGGCTACACCTTC
CASSFLTGDGYTF
>TRBV5-1|NA|NA|TRBJ2-3
TGCGCCAGCAGCTGGCCCGAGGACTCGGGTTCCACAGATACGCAGTATTTT
CASSWPEDSGSTDTQYF
>TRBV6-1|NA|TRBD2|TRBJ2-2
TGTGCCAGCAGTGCCCTAGCGGGGGATCTCACCGGGGAGCTGTTTTTT
CASSALAGDLTGELFF
>TRBV6-5|NA|NA|TRBJ2-2
TGTGCCAGCAGAGACAGGATTTACACCGGGGAGCTGTTTTTT
CASRDRIYTGELFF
>TRBV5-1|NA|TRBD1|TRBJ1-2
TGCGCCAGCAGCTCTCAGACAGGGGTAGGATCTGGTGGCTACACCTTC
CASSSQTGVGSGGYTF
>TRBV7-2|NA|TRBD2|TRBJ2-7
TGTGCCAGCAGCTTCGTAGCGGGAGGGCGGGGTGAGCAGTACTTC
CASSFVAGGRGEQYF
>TRBV5-1|once|TRBD2|TRBJ2-3
TGCGCCGCGGCATATCGGGGGGGAACAGATACGCAGTATTTT
CAAAYRGGTDTQYF
>TRBV6-5|once|TRBD1|TRBJ2-5
TGTGCCAGCAGCACGACAGGGGTGGAGACCCAGTACTTC
CASSTTGVETQYF
>TRBV5-1|once|NA|TRBJ1-4
TGCGCCAGCAGCTTGACAGGCCTGGGGACTTCTAATGAAAAACTGTTTTTT
CASSLTGLGTSNEKLFF
>TRBV15|NA|NA|TRBJ1-5
TGTGCCACCAGCTCTCCGGGAGCTTGGGGCAATCAGCCCCAGCATTTT
CATSSPGAWGNQPQHF
>TRBV5-6|few|TRBD1|TRBJ2-7
TGTGCCAGCAGCTTGGAGGGGTACCGGGACAGGGACCACGAGCAGTACTTC
CASSLEGYRDRDHEQYF
>TRBV19|NA|NA|TRBJ2-1
TGTGCCAGTAGTATAGATTGGGCGGGGGCCGGCGGTGAGCAGTTCTTC
CASSIDWAGAGGEQFF
>TRBV5-8|NA|TRBD2|TRBJ2-5
TGTGCCAGCAGCTTGGGACTAGCGGGGGGGCAAGAGACCCAGTACTTC
CASSLGLAGGQETQYF
>TRBV3-1/TRBV3-2|NA|TRBD2|TRBJ2-1
TGTGCCAGCAGCCAAGGGACTAGCGGGGGAGGTGAGCAGTTCTTC
CASSQGTSGGGEQFF
>TRBV14|NA|TRBD2|TRBJ2-1
TGTGCCAGCAGCCCTCTAAGCGGGATGGGCAATGAGCAGTTCTTC
CASSPLSGMGNEQFF
>TRBV4-2|medium-sized|NA|TRBJ2-1
TGTGCCAGCAGCCAAGATTGGGGCGGAAAGAGGAACAATGAGCAGTTCTTC
CASSQDWGGKRNNEQFF
>TRBV5-6|NA|NA|TRBJ2-1
TGTGCCAGCAGCCAGGGGGGCCCCGGCTCCTACAATGAGCAGTTCTTC
CASSQGGPGSYNEQFF
>TRBV6-5|NA|NA|TRBJ1-2
TGTGCCAGCAGGCCACAGGGTGGTTTAGGTGGCTACACCTTC
CASRPQGGLGGYTF
>TRBV5-1|NA|TRBD1|TRBJ2-5
TGCGCCAGCAGCTTGTTAGGGGGCTCAGAGACCCAGTACTTC
CASSLLGGSETQYF
>TRBV2|NA|TRBD2|TRBJ2-3
TGTGCCAGCAGTGGAACGGGGCTAGCGGTCCGTTGGGGGAGCACAGATACGCAGTATTTT
CASSGTGLAVRWGSTDTQYF
>TRBV28|NA|TRBD1|TRBJ2-7
TGTGCCAGCAGTTCCAGGACAGGGACCTACGAGCAGTACTTC
CASSSRTGTYEQYF
>TRBV3-1/TRBV3-2|NA|NA|TRBJ1-2
TGTGCCAGCAGCCAAGCTGAGGGTTTGGGCTACACCTTC
CASSQAEGLGYTF
>TRBV15|NA|NA|TRBJ1-1
TGTGCCACCAGCCGCAGGGATAAGAACACTGAAGCTTTCTTT
CATSRRDKNTEAFF
>TRBV6-4|NA|TRBD1|TRBJ1-1
TGTGCCAGCAGGAGGGACAGATGGAACACTGAAGCTTTCTTT
CASRRDRWNTEAFF
>TRBV4-1|NA|NA|TRBJ2-5
TGCGCCAGCAGCCCAGCACAGGCGCAAGAGACCCAGTACTTC
CASSPAQAQETQYF
>TRBV25-1|once|TRBD2|TRBJ2-2
TGTGCCAGCGCGCGGGGGGGTAACACCGGGGAGCTGTTTTTT
CASARGGNTGELFF
>TRBV6-6|NA|TRBD1|TRBJ1-1
TGTGCCAGCAGTCCCCAGGGGGCGGAAGCTTTCTTT
CASSPQGAEAFF
>TRBV2|NA|TRBD2|TRBJ2-4
TGTGCCAGCAGTGAAGCCCTAAGCGGGAGGGCCGGGAACATTCAGTACTTC
CASSEALSGRAGNIQYF
>TRBV3-1/TRBV3-2|NA|NA|TRBJ1-1
TGTGCCAGCAGCCAAGGGGTCGCCGGGGCTTTCTTT
CASSQGVAGAFF
>TRBV9|once|NA|TRBJ2-2
TGTGCCAGCAGCGTAAAAGCGCAGCATTACACCGGGGAGCTGTTTTTT
CASSVKAQHYTGELFF